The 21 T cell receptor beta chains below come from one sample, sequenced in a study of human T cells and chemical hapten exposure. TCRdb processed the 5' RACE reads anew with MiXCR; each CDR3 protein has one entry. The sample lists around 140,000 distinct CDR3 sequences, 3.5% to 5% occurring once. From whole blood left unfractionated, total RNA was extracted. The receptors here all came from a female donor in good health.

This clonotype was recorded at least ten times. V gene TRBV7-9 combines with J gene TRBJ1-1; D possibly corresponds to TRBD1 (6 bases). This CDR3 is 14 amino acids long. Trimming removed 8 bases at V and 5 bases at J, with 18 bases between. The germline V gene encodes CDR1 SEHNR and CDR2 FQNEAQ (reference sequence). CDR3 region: CASEAGGGHTEAFF. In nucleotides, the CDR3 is TGTGCCAGCGAGGCCGGCGGGGGGCATACTGAAGCTTTCTTT.

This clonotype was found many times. Here the CDR3 reads CASSQEGRNHEQYF. The CDR3 nucleotides are TGTGCCAGCAGCCAAGAGGGGAGGAACCACGAGCAGTACTTC. The J gene is TRBJ2-7, the V gene TRBV4-2; D possibly corresponds to TRBD2 (6 bases). This CDR3 spans 14 amino acids. The V gene lost 0 bases and the J gene lost 5 bases, with 11 bases spanning the gap. Germline-derived CDR1 and CDR2 are LGHNA and YNFKEQ.

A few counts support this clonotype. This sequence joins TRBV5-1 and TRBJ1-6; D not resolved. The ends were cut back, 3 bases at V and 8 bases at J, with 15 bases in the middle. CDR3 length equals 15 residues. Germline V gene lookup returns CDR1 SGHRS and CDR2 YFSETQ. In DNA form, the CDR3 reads TGCGCCAGCAGCTGGACCCTCGGTCGGGATTCACCCCTCCACTTT. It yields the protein CASSWTLGRDSPLHF. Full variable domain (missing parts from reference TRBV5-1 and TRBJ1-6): KAGVTQTPRYLIKTRGQQVTLSCSPISGHRSVSWYQQTPGQGLQFLFEYFSETQRNKGNFPGRFSGRQFSNSRSEMNVSTLELGDSALYLCASSWTLGRDSPLHFGNGTRLTVT.

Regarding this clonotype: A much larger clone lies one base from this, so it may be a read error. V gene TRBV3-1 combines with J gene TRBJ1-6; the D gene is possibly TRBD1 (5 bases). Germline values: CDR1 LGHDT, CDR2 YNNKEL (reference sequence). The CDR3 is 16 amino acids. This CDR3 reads CASSQDSSGVRSPIHF. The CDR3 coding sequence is TGTGCCAGCAGCCAAGATTCGTCGGGGGTTCGTTCACCCATCCACTTT. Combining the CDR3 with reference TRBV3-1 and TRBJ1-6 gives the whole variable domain DTAVSQTPKYLVTQMGNDKSIKCEQNLGHDTMYWYKQDSKKFLKIMFSYNNKELIINETVPNRFSPKSPDKAHLNLHINSLELGDSAVYFCASSQDSSGVRSPIHFGNGTRLTVT.

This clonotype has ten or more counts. The CDR3 loop is CASSYAGIGNEKLFF. DNA of the CDR3: TGTGCCAGCAGTTACGCGGGAATAGGGAATGAAAAACTGTTTTTT. The V gene is TRBV6-5, the J gene TRBJ1-4; D is undetermined. The CDR3 length is 15 residues. Germline-derived CDR1 and CDR2 are MNHEY and SVGAGI. The germline V and J ends were trimmed by 2 bases and 5 bases, with 12 bases remaining between them.

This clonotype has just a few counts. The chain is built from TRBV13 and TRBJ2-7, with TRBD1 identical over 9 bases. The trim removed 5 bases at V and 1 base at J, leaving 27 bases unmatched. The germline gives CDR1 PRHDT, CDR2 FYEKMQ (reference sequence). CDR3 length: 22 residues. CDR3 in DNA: TGTGCCAGCAGCGCAGAATATCTTACAGGGGGCACGGAAGAGTGTAGGTCCTACGAGCAGTACTTC. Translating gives CASSAEYLTGGTEECRSYEQYF.

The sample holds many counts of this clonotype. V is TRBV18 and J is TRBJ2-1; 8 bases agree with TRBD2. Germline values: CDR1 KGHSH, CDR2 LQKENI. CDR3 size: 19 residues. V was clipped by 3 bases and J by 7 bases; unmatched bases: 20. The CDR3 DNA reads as TGTGCCAGCTCACCCGATGAGGCGGGGGGACTTGGTGGATGGAATGAGCAGTTCTTC. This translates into CASSPDEAGGLGGWNEQFF.

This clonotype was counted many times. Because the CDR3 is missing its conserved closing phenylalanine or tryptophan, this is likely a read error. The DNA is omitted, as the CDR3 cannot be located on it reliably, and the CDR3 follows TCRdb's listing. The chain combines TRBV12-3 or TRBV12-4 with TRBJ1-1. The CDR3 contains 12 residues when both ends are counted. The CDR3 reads CASSLGSGRAAS.

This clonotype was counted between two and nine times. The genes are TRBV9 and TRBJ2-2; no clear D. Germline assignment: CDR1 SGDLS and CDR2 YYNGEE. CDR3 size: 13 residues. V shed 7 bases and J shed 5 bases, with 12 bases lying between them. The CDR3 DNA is TGTGCCAGCGGGGATGTCCCAACCGGGGAGCTGTTTTTT. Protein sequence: CASGDVPTGELFF.

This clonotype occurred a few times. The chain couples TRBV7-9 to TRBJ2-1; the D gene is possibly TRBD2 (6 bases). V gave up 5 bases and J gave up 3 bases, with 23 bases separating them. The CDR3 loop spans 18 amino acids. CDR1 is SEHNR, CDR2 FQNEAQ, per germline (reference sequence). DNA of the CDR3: TGTGCCAGCAGCCCAGAACGGGTGGGCGGGGTCGACTACAATGAGCAGTTCTTC. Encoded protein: CASSPERVGGVDYNEQFF.

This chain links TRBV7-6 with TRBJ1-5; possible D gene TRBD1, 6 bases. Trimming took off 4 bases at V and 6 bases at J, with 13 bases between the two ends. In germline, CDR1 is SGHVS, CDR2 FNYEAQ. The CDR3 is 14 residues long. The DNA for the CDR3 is TGTGCCAGCAGCTCGGAAGCAGGGGTTCAGCCCCAGCATTTT. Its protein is CASSSEAGVQPQHF.

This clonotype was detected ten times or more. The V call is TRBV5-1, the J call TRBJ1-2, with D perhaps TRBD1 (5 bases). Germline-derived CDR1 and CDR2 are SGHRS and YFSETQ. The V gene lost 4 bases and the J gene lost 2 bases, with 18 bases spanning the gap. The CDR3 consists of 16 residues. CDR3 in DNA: TGCGCCAGCAGCCCCGATGGTCGGGGGTACAACTATGGCTACACCTTC. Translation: CASSPDGRGYNYGYTF.

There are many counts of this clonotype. The CDR3 reads CASSEGEGRMSYYGYTF. The CDR3 DNA is TGTGCCAGCAGTGAAGGAGAGGGGCGCATGAGTTACTATGGCTACACCTTC. This chain links TRBV2 with TRBJ1-2, with D possibly TRBD1 on 5 matching bases. There are 17 residues in the CDR3. CDR1 is SNHLY, CDR2 FYNNEI, per germline. Trimming left V 1 base short and J 3 bases short, with 18 bases between.

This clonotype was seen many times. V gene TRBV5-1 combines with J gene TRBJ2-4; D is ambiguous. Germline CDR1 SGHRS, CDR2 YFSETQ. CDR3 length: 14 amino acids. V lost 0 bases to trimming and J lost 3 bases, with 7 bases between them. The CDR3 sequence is CASSLGPDKNIQYF. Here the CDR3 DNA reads TGCGCCAGCAGCTTGGGGCCAGACAAAAACATTCAGTACTTC.

The CDR3 reads CAMGTGCISGELFF. In nucleotides, the CDR3 is TGTGCCATGGGGACAGGGTGTATCAGCGGGGAGCTGTTTTTT. The chain links TRBV10-3 to TRBJ2-2, with 9 bases identical to TRBD1. The CDR3 runs 14 residues. J was trimmed by 7 bases and V by 9 bases; bases with no gene match: 9. The germline V gene encodes CDR1 ENHRY and CDR2 SYGVKD.

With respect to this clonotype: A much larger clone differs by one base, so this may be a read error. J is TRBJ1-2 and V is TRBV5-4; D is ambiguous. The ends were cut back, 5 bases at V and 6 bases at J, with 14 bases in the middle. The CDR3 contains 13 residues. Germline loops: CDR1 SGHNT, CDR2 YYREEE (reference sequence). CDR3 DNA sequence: TGTGCCAGCAGTTCGGGCGGTTGGGATGGCTACACCTTC. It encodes CASSSGGWDGYTF.

Written as DNA, the CDR3 is TGTGCCAGCAGCGTACATTCAGGGGCCGACACTGAAGCTTTCTTT. Protein: CASSVHSGADTEAFF. The genes are TRBV9 and TRBJ1-1; D might be TRBD1 (6 bases). This CDR3 has 15 residues. Deletions cut 1 base from V and 3 bases from J, with 13 bases between. Germline CDR1 is SGDLS and CDR2 is YYNGEE.

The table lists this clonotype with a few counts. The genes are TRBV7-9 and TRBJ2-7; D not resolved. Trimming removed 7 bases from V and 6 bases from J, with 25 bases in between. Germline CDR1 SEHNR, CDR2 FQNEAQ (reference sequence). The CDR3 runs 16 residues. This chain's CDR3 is CASTARAEIISSEQYF. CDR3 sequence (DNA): TGTGCCAGCACCGCAAGGGCGGAGATAATCTCTAGCGAGCAGTACTTC.

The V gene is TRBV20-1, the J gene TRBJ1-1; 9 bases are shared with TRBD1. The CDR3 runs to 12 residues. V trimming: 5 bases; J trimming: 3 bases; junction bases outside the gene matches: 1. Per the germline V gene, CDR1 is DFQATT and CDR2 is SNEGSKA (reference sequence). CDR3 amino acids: CSAWTGDTEAFF. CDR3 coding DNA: TGCAGTGCTTGGACAGGGGACACTGAAGCTTTCTTT.

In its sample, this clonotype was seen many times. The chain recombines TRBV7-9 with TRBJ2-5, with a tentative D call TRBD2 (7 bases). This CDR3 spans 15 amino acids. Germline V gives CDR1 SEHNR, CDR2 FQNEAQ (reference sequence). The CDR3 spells CETPPVAGAQETQYF. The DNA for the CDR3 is TGTGAAACTCCCCCGGTGGCGGGGGCCCAAGAGACCCAGTACTTC.

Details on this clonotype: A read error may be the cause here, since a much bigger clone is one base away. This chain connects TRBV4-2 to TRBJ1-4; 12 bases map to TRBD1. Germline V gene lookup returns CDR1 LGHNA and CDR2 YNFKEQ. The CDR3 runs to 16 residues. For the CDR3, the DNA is TGTGCCAGCAGCCAAGCGGGACAGGGGGCTAATAAAAAACTGTTTTTT. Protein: CASSQAGQGANKKLFF.